This T cell receptor beta chain was obtained from a study of control samples from healthy donors and cancer patients (dated by TCRdb to the early 2020s). The CDR3 contains 16 residues, cysteine and phenylalanine counted. Only the CDR3 DNA is retained, 48 bases long and in frame from the first base. CDR1 LGHDT and CDR2 YNNKEL are derived from the germline V gene (reference sequence). V and J are trimmed by 5 bases and 1 base, and the gene matches miss 4 bases of the junction. The receptor library was made with the immunoSEQ multiplex PCR assay. TCRdb re-hosts the immuneACCESS table, in-frame sequences only. Its copies lack some clones; in the studies checked, an unresolved V gene accounts for under half of them, and the cause for the rest is not known. For this sample the table gives around 100,000 clones, of which approximately 90% were detected only once. The ten largest clones represent around 3.5% of the sample.

In regard to this clone: Its antigen is unknown. It has no much larger one-base neighbor in the sample; base qualities were not kept. The sample has other DNA sequences that encode this CDR3 too.

The chain employs TRBV3-1 (or the pseudogene TRBV3-2) and TRBJ2-5, and 13 bases in between align with TRBD2. Sequencing was performed on blood. This TCR came from a woman aged 18-29 years in good health. The CDR3 sequence is CASSGTSGGAQETQYF. The bases are TGTGCCAGCAGCGGTACTAGCGGGGGGGCCCAAGAGACCCAGTACTTC.